This T cell receptor (beta chain) was sequenced for a study of Ad26.COV2.S vaccination and SARS-CoV-2 variants. The treatment denotes: roughly 18 received Ad26.COV2.S at low or high dose, single or two shots; a few received placebo; per-sample allocation not given. Samples were taken on day 63 after the first vaccine or placebo injection. This table comes from immunoSEQ multiplex PCR, and its TCRdb copy is limited to in-frame clones, with some not included. This table has more than 350,000 clones, over 75% appearing once. CDR3 length: 13 residues. Per germline, CDR1 SGHRS and CDR2 YFSETQ. Between the trimmed V and J ends, which lost 0 bases and 5 bases, there was a span of 9 bases.

The chain carries TRBV5-1 and TRBJ2-7; D not certain. This TCR derives from a person between 18 and 65 years old who received the Ad26.COV2.S COVID-19 vaccine or a placebo. Specimen: peripheral blood, collected in a trial of Ad26.COV2.S vaccine versus placebo. The chain's CDR3 is CASSLEALHEQYF. For the CDR3, the DNA is TGCGCCAGCAGCTTGGAGGCTCTACACGAGCAGTACTTC. Complete variable domain (other parts from reference TRBV5-1 and TRBJ2-7): KAGVTQTPRYLIKTRGQQVTLSCSPISGHRSVSWYQQTPGQGLQFLFEYFSETQRNKGNFPGRFSGRQFSNSRSEMNVSTLELGDSALYLCASSLEALHEQYFGPGTRLTVT.